These T cell receptor beta chains were read from a single sample in a study of T-cell memory formation after mild COVID-19. Each CDR3 protein gets one entry after TCRdb re-called the 5' RACE reads with MiXCR. The table lists approximately 98,000 distinct CDR3 sequences, 15% to 20% of them singletons. The sequencing input was PBMCs or a T cell subset sorted from them (not recorded which). These receptors came from a young man who had mild COVID-19 (a few samples of this study predate the infection). Cell type and time point are not known. Each CDR3 is given with its conserved first and last residue. The D gene is left open where the match is weak. Rows may omit the clone size; those that give it use once, few, many or a size class.

cdr3_nt	cdr3_aa	v_call	j_call	d_call	clone_size
TGCAGTGCTAGAGATCGGACAGGGAGCACGCAGTATTTT	CSARDRTGSTQYF	TRBV20-1	TRBJ2-3	TRBD1	.
TGTGCCAGCAGCTTCATACGGGGCACAGATACGCAGTATTTT	CASSFIRGTDTQYF	TRBV7-2	TRBJ2-3	.	few
TGTGCCAGCAGCTTGAGCGAAAAACTGTTTTTT	CASSLSEKLFF	TRBV7-2	TRBJ1-4	.	.
TGTGCCAGCAGCACTGACAGGGCAGATACGCAGTATTTT	CASSTDRADTQYF	TRBV7-7	TRBJ2-3	TRBD1	.
TGCGCCAGCGCCGCTCAGGCAGGGGGTTTGTACGAGCAGTACTTC	CASAAQAGGLYEQYF	TRBV5-1	TRBJ2-7	TRBD1	many
TGTGCCAGCAGCCGGACAGGGGACAACGAGCAGTACTTC	CASSRTGDNEQYF	TRBV3-1	TRBJ2-7	TRBD1	.
TGCGCCAGCAGCTTGGCGGCAGGGGGCACAGATACGCAGTATTTT	CASSLAAGGTDTQYF	TRBV5-1	TRBJ2-3	.	few
TGTGCCAGCAGCTCCGGGACAGGGAGGGGTCAGCCCCAGCATTTT	CASSSGTGRGQPQHF	TRBV7-2	TRBJ1-5	TRBD1	few
TGTGCCAGCAGCTTGGGACAGGGGGCGCGGAACTATGGCTACACCTTC	CASSLGQGARNYGYTF	TRBV5-6	TRBJ1-2	TRBD1	few
TGTGCCAGCTCACCACTTGGGAGTGAAGCTTTCTTT	CASSPLGSEAFF	TRBV18	TRBJ1-1	.	.
TGCAGTGCTGAACAGGGTAATTCACCCCTCCACTTT	CSAEQGNSPLHF	TRBV20-1	TRBJ1-6	.	.
TGCAGCGGGGCTGGACAGGAGAACACTGAAGCTTTCTTT	CSGAGQENTEAFF	TRBV29-1	TRBJ1-1	TRBD1	.
TGTGCCAGCAGCGTAGGAGGGGGGCACAATGAGCAGTTCTTC	CASSVGGGHNEQFF	TRBV9	TRBJ2-1	.	few
TGTGCCAGCAGCCCAGGACAGGGAAGTGGCTACACCTTC	CASSPGQGSGYTF	TRBV7-3	TRBJ1-2	TRBD1	few
TGTGCCAGCAGTGGTAGCGGGACCAGCACCCGGGACGAGCAGTACTTC	CASSGSGTSTRDEQYF	TRBV28	TRBJ2-7	TRBD2	.
TGCGCCAGCAGCGCGGGTCCAGGGGGCGCGGACATTCAGTACTTC	CASSAGPGGADIQYF	TRBV4-1	TRBJ2-4	TRBD1	many
TGTGCCAGCCGTTTGATGACTAATTCCTACGAGCAGTACTTC	CASRLMTNSYEQYF	TRBV27	TRBJ2-7	.	.
TGTGCCAGCAGCGACACCCAATGGACTTTAGCGAACACCGGGGAGCTGTTTTTT	CASSDTQWTLANTGELFF	TRBV7-9	TRBJ2-2	.	.
TGTGTCAGCAGCCTGGTCACTGATACGCAGTATTTT	CVSSLVTDTQYF	TRBV11-2	TRBJ2-3	.	.
TGCGCCAGCAGCTTGGTGACAGGGCCCACCGGGGAGCTGTTTTTT	CASSLVTGPTGELFF	TRBV5-1	TRBJ2-2	TRBD1	many
TGTGCCAGCAGCTCCTCGACAGGCCCAAGCTCCTACAATGAGCAGTTCTTC	CASSSSTGPSSYNEQFF	TRBV7-2	TRBJ2-1	.	.
TGTGCCAGCAGCCGGCGGGGCTACACCTTC	CASSRRGYTF	TRBV7-9	TRBJ1-2	.	.
TGTGCCAGCACCCGGGAGAACACCGGGGAGCTGTTTTTT	CASTRENTGELFF	TRBV9	TRBJ2-2	.	many
TGCAGTGCTAGAGGTTGGCAGGGCACAGATACGCAGTATTTT	CSARGWQGTDTQYF	TRBV20-1	TRBJ2-3	.	few
TGTGCCAGCAGCTCGAGCAACTTAGAGACCCAGTACTTC	CASSSSNLETQYF	TRBV7-2	TRBJ2-5	.	.
TGTGCCAGCAGTTACTCGACTAGCGGGATCCCATACAATGAGCAGTTCTTC	CASSYSTSGIPYNEQFF	TRBV6-5	TRBJ2-1	TRBD2	.
TGTGCCAGCAGCTGGGTCCAAGAGACCCAGTACTTC	CASSWVQETQYF	TRBV11-2	TRBJ2-5	.	.
TGCGCCAGCACCGAGGGTAGCACTGAAGCTTTCTTT	CASTEGSTEAFF	TRBV5-1	TRBJ1-1	.	few
TGCGCCAGCAGCCAAGATCGGGGGGCGCATGATGAGACCCAGTACTTC	CASSQDRGAHDETQYF	TRBV4-3	TRBJ2-5	.	.
TGTGCCAGCAGCCCGGGGGGCTGGACAGATACGCAGTATTTT	CASSPGGWTDTQYF	TRBV7-2	TRBJ2-3	.	few
TGCAGTGCTAGAGATGGGGCAGGGGGCACAGATACGCAGTATTTT	CSARDGAGGTDTQYF	TRBV20-1	TRBJ2-3	.	.
TGCAGTGCCCGCAGGACAGATACGCAGTATTTT	CSARRTDTQYF	TRBV20-1	TRBJ2-3	.	many
TGTGCCACCAGTGATCAGACAGGGGCAGAGGTTTTT	CATSDQTGAEVF	TRBV24-1	TRBJ1-5	TRBD1	.
TGTGCCAGCAGCTTAGGTTCGGGATTCCAGCCCCAGCATTTT	CASSLGSGFQPQHF	TRBV7-2	TRBJ1-5	.	.
TGTGCCAGCAGCCGTCGCGGGACAGGACAAGAGACCCAGTACTTC	CASSRRGTGQETQYF	TRBV6-5	TRBJ2-5	TRBD1	many
TGTGCCAGCAGCGCCCATCGGGACAGGGTGCGGAGTTCACCCCTCCACTTT	CASSAHRDRVRSSPLHF	TRBV9	TRBJ1-6	TRBD1	.
TGTGCCAGCAGTTTAAGCAGGGTCACAGATACGCAGTATTTT	CASSLSRVTDTQYF	TRBV28	TRBJ2-3	.	few
TGTGCCAGCAGTATAGGGGCCGGGGGGCACTTAGAGACCCAGTACTTC	CASSIGAGGHLETQYF	TRBV11-2	TRBJ2-5	.	.
TGTGCCAGCAGCTTAGTTGGACCAATGAACACCGGGGAGCTGTTTTTT	CASSLVGPMNTGELFF	TRBV7-9	TRBJ2-2	.	few
TGTGCCAGCAGCCGTTGGACAGGGTCGGACACTGAAGCTTTCTTT	CASSRWTGSDTEAFF	TRBV7-2	TRBJ1-1	TRBD1	few
TGTGCCAGCTTCACGGACAGGGGGGCTGGAAACACCATATATTTT	CASFTDRGAGNTIYF	TRBV6-6	TRBJ1-3	TRBD1	once
TGTGCCAGCAGTTTTAGAAATGAGCAGTTCTTC	CASSFRNEQFF	TRBV12-3/TRBV12-4	TRBJ2-1	.	few
TGTGCCAGCAGCCCTGGGCCCGACAATGAGCAGTTCTTC	CASSPGPDNEQFF	TRBV7-2	TRBJ2-1	.	few
TGTGCCAGCTCGCCCCGAGTGGCGGGACTGGTCAATGAGCAGTTCTTC	CASSPRVAGLVNEQFF	TRBV18	TRBJ2-1	.	.
TGTGCCAGCAGCCCGCGACAGGGAACCGGGGAGCTGTTTTTT	CASSPRQGTGELFF	TRBV7-6	TRBJ2-2	TRBD1	many
TGTGCCAGCAGCTTAACGGGGGGAAATGAAAAACTGTTTTTT	CASSLTGGNEKLFF	TRBV7-2	TRBJ1-4	.	few
TGTGCCAGCAGCTGGACTGGGGAGTTTGTGACCCAGTACTTC	CASSWTGEFVTQYF	TRBV5-6	TRBJ2-5	.	.
TGTGCCAGCAGCCAAATCGGGGAAGGAGCCAAAAACATTCAGTACTTC	CASSQIGEGAKNIQYF	TRBV7-9	TRBJ2-4	.	.
TGTGCCACCACAGGGATGAACACTGAAGCTTTCTTT	CATTGMNTEAFF	TRBV10-3	TRBJ1-1	.	.
TGTGCCTGGAGTGTAGGCCGGGACTTTGCAGCTTTCTTT	CAWSVGRDFAAFF	TRBV30	TRBJ1-1	.	.
TGTGCCAGCAGCTTAGCAGGCGGGATTACATCTGGGGCCAACGTCCTGACTTTC	CASSLAGGITSGANVLTF	TRBV7-6	TRBJ2-6	.	many
TGTGCCAGCAGCCAAGAACGGGACAGGGACGAGACCCAGTACTTC	CASSQERDRDETQYF	TRBV4-2	TRBJ2-5	TRBD1	.
TGCAGTGCTAGTTGGGGCCCACTGAGCACAGATACGCAGTATTTT	CSASWGPLSTDTQYF	TRBV20-1	TRBJ2-3	.	.